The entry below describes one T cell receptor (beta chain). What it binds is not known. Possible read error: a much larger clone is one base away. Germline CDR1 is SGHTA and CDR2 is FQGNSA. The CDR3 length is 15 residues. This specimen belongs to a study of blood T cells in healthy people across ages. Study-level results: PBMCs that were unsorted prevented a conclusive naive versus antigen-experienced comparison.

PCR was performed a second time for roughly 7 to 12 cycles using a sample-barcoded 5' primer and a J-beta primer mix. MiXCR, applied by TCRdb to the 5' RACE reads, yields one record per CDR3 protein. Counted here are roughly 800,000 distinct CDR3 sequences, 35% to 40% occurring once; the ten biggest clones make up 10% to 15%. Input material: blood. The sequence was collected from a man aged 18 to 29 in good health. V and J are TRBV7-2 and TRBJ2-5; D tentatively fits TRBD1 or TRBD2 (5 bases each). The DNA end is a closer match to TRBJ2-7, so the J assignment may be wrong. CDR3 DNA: TGTGCCAGCAGCTCTCCCGGGACGACTAACTACGAGCAGTACTTC. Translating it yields CASSSPGTTNYEQYF.